This entry describes one T cell receptor beta chain. Antigen: not known. The data stem from a study of T-cell reconstitution after alpha-beta-depleted transplantation in children. Overall study findings and caveats: T-cell counts and diversity at one year post-transplant came mainly from newly produced T cells. Several patients had high TCRbeta diversity at day 60; it came from surviving recipient T cells and thymic progenitors.

Library preparation (for TCRbeta) was performed with unique molecular identifiers. TCRdb independently ran MiXCR on the PCR reads; one entry per CDR3 protein. The repertoire holds 45,000 or so distinct CDR3 sequences, 50% to 55% seen once, with around two fifths in the top ten. The sample here was peripheral blood, taken before TCRalphabeta/CD19-depleted stem cell transplant. The clonotype was recovered from a boy under two years old with SCID, due to receive a stem cell transplant.

The CDR3 DNA follows: TGTGCCAGCAGCTTGCCGGGTTCTGGGGCCAACGTCCTGACTTTC. It is translated as CASSLPGSGANVLTF. The chain combines TRBV5-5 with TRBJ2-6; no reliable D call. Germline assignment: CDR1 SGHKS and CDR2 YYEKEE (reference sequence). Trimming removed 1 base at V and 1 base at J, with 6 bases between. The CDR3 loop spans 15 amino acids.